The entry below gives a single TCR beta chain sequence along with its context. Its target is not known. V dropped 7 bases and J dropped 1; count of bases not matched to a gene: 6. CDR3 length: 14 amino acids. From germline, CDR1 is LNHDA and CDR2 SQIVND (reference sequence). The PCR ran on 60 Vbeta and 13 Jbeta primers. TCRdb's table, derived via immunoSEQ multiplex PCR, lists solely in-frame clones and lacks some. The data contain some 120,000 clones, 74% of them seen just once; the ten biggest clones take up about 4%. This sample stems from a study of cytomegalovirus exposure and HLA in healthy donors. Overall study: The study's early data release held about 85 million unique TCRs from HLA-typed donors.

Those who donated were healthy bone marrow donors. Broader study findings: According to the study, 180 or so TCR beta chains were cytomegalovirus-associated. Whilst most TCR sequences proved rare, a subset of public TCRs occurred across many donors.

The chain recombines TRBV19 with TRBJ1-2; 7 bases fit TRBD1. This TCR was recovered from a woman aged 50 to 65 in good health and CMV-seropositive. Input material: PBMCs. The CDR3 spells CASNPGTDNYGYTF. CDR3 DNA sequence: TGTGCCAGTAATCCCGGGACAGATAACTATGGCTACACCTTC.